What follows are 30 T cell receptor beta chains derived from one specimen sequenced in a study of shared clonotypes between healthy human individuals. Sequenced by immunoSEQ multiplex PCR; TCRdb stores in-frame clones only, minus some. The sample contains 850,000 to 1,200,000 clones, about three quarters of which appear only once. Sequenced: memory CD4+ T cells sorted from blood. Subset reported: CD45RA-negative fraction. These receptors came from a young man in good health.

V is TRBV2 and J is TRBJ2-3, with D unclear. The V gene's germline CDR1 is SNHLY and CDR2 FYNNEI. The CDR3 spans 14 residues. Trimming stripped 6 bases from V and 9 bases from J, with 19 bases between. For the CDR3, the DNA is TGTGCCAGCAGCCCCCTAGTGACCGCGGCCACGCAGTATTTT. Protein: CASSPLVTAATQYF.

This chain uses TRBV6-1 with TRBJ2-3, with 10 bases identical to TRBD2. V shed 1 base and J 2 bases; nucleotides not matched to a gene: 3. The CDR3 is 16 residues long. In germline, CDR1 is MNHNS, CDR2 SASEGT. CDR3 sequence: CASSEGTSGITDTQYF. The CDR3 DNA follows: TGTGCCAGCAGTGAAGGGACTAGCGGTATCACAGATACGCAGTATTTT.

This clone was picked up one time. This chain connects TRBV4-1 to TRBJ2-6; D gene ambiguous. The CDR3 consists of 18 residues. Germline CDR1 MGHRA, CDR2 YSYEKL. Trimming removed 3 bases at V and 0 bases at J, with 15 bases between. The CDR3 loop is CASSQVLLRLSGANVLTF. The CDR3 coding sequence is TGCGCCAGCAGCCAGGTCCTACTTAGACTCTCTGGGGCCAACGTCCTGACTTTC.

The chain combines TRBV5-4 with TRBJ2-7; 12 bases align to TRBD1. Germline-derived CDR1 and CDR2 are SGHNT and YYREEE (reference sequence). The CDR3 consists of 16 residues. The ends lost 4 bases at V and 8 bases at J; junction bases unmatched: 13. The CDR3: CASSIASGTGGSKQYF. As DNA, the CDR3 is TGTGCCAGCAGCATAGCTTCCGGGACAGGGGGCTCTAAGCAGTACTTC.

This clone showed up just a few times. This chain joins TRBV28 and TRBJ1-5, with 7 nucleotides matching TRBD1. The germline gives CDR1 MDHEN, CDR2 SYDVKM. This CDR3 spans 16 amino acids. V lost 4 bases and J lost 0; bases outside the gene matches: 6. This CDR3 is CASSSQDRASNQPQHF. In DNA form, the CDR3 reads TGTGCCAGCAGTTCACAAGACAGGGCTAGCAATCAGCCCCAGCATTTT.

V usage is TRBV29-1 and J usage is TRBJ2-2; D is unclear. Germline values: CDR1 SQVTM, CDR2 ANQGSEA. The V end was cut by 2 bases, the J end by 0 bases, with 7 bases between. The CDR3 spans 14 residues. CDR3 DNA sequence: TGCAGCGTTGAATCCGTGGCGAACACCGGGGAGCTGTTTTTT. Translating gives CSVESVANTGELFF.

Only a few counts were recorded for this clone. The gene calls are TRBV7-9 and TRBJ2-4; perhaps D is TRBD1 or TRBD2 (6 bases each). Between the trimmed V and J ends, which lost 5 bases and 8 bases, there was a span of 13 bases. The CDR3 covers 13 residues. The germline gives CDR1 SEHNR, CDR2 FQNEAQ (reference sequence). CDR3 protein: CASSPGGPDIQYF. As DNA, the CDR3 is TGTGCCAGCAGCCCCGGGGGCCCGGACATTCAGTACTTC.

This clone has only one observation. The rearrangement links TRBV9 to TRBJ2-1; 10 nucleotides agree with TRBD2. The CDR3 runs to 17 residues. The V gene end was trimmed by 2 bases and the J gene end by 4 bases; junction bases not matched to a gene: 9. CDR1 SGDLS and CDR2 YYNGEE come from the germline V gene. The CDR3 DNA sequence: TGTGCCAGCAGCGTCGACCCTGGGACTAGCGTTTACAATGAGCAGTTCTTC. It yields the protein CASSVDPGTSVYNEQFF.

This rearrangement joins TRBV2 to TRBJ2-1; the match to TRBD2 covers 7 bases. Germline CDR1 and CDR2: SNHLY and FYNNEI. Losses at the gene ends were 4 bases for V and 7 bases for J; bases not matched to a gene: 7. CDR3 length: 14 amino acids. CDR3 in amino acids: CASSGLGLGNEQFF. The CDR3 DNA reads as TGTGCCAGCAGTGGGCTCGGACTAGGTAATGAGCAGTTCTTC.

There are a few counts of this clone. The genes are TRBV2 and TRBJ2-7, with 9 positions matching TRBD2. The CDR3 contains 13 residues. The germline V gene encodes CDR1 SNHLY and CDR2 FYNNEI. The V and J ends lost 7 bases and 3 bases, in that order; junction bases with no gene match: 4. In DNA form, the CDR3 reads TGTGCCAGCAAGGTACTAGCGGGCTACGAGCAGTACTTC. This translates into CASKVLAGYEQYF.

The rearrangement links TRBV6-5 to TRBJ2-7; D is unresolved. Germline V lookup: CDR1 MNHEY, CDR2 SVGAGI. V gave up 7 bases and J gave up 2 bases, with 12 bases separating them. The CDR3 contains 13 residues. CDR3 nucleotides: TGTGCCAGCACCGGCAGTTGGGCCTACGAGCAGTACTTC. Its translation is CASTGSWAYEQYF.

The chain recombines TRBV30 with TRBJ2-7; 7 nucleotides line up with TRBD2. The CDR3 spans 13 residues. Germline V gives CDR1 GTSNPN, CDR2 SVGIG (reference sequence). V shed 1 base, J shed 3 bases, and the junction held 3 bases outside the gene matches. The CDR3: CAWSGLAVYEQYF. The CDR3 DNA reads TGTGCCTGGAGTGGACTAGCCGTCTACGAGCAGTACTTC.

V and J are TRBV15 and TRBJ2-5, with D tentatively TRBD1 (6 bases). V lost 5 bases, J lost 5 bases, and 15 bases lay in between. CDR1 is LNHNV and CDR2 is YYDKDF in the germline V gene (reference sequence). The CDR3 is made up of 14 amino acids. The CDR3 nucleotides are TGTGCCACCAGCGCTCGTAGGACAGTGGAGACCCAGTACTTC. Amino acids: CATSARRTVETQYF.

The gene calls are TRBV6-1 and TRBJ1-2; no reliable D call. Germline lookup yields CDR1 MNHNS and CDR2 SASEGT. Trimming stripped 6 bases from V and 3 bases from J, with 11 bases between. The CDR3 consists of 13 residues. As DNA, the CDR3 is TGTGCCAGCAGGCCACCCGGGGACTATGGCTACACCTTC. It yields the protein CASRPPGDYGYTF.

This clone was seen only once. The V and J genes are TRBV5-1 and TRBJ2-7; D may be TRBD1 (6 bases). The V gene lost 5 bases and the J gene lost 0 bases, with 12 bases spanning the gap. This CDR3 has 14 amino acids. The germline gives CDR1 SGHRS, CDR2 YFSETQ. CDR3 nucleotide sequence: TGCGCCAGCAGGGACAGCGCGAGCTCCTACGAGCAGTACTTC. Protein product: CASRDSASSYEQYF.

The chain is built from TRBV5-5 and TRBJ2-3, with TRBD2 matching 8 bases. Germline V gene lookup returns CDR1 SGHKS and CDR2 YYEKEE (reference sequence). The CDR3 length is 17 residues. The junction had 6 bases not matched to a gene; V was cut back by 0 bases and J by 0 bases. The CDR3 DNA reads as TGTGCCAGCAGCTTGGGCGCTAGCGGGTCTAGCACAGATACGCAGTATTTT. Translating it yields CASSLGASGSSTDTQYF.

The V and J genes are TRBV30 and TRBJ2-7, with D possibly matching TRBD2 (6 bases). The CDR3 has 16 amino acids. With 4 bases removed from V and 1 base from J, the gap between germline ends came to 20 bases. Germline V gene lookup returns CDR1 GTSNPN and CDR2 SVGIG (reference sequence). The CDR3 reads CAWKRESTSFSYEQYF. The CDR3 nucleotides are TGTGCCTGGAAAAGGGAGTCCACTAGCTTTTCCTACGAGCAGTACTTC.

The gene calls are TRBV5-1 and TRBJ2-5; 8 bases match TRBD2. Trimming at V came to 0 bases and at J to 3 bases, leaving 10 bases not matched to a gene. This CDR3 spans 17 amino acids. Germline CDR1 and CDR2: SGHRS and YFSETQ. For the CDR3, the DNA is TGCGCCAGCAGCTTGGCGCCAGCGGGGGCCTCAAAAGAGACCCAGTACTTC. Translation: CASSLAPAGASKETQYF.

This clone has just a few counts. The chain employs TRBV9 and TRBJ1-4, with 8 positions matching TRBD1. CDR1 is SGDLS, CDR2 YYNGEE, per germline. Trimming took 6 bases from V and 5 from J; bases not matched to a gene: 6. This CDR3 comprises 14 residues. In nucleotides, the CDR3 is TGTGCCAGCACCCGGACAGGGAGGAATGAAAAACTGTTTTTT. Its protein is CASTRTGRNEKLFF. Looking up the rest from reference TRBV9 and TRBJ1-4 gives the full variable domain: DSGVTQTPKHLITATGQRVTLRCSPRSGDLSVYWYQQSLDQGLQFLIQYYNGEERAKGNILERFSAQQFPDLHSELNLSSLELGDSALYFCASTRTGRNEKLFFGSGTQLSVL.

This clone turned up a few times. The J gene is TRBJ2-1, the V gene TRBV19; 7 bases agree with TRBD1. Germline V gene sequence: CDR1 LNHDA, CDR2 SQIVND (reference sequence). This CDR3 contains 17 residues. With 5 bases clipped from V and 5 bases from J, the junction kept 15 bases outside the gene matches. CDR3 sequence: CASSLSHRDRQHNEQFF. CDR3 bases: TGTGCCAGTAGTCTTTCTCACCGGGACAGACAACACAATGAGCAGTTCTTC.

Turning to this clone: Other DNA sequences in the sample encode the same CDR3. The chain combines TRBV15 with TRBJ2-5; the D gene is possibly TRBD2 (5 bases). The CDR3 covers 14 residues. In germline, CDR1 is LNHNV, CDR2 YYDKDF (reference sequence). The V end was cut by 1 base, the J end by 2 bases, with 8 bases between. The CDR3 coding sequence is TGTGCCACCAGCAGAGGGCTAGCTCAAGAGACCCAGTACTTC. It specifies CATSRGLAQETQYF.

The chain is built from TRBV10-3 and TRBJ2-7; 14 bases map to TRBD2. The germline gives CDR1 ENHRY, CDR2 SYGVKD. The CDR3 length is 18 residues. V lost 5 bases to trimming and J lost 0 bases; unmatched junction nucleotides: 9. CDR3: CAISTMGLAGVSSYEQYF. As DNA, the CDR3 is TGTGCCATCAGTACTATGGGACTAGCGGGGGTTAGCTCCTACGAGCAGTACTTC.

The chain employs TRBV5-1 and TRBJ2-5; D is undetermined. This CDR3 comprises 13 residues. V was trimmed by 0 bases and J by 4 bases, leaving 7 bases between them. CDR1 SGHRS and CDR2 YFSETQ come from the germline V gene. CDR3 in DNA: TGCGCCAGCAGCTTGGGAGTATTAGAGACCCAGTACTTC. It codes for CASSLGVLETQYF.

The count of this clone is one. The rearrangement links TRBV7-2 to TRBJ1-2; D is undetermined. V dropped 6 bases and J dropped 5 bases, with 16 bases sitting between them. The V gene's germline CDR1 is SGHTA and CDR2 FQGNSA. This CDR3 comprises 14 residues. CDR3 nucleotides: TGTGCCAGCAGTCACGATACCGCGATGTATGGCTACACCTTC. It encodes CASSHDTAMYGYTF.

DNA of the CDR3: TGCGCCAGCAGTGAATCAGGGTCCGGCGAGCAGTACTTC. Its protein product is CASSESGSGEQYF. The rearrangement joins TRBV10-1 to TRBJ2-7; the D gene is possibly TRBD1 (5 bases). The length of the CDR3 is 13 residues. Germline V lookup: CDR1 WNHNN, CDR2 SYGVQD (reference sequence). Trimming stripped 3 bases from V and 6 bases from J, with 12 bases between.

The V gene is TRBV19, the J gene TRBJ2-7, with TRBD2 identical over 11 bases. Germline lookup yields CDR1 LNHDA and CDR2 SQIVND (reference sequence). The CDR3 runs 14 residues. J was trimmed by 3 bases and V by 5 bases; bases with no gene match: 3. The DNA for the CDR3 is TGTGCCAGTAGTCCTAGCGGGGGGTTCTACGAGCAGTACTTC. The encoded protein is CASSPSGGFYEQYF.

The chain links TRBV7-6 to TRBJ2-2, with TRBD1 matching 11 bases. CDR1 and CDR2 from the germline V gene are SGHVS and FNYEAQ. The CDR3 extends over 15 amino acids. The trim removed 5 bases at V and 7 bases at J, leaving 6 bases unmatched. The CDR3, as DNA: TGTGCCAGCAGCGAGGGACAGGGGGTCCTCGGGGAGCTGTTTTTT. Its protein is CASSEGQGVLGELFF. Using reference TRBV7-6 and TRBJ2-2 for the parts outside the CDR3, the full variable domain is GAGVSQSPRYKVTKRGQDVALRCDPISGHVSLYWYRQALGQGPEFLTYFNYEAQQDKSGLPNDRFSAERPEGSISTLTIQRTEQRDSAMYRCASSEGQGVLGELFFGEGSRLTVL.

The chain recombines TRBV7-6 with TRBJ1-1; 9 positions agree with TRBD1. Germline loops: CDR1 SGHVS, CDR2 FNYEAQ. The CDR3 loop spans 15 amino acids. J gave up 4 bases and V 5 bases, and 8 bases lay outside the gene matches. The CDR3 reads CASSPKTGGTTEAFF. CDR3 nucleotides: TGTGCCAGCAGCCCGAAGACAGGGGGGACCACTGAAGCTTTCTTT.

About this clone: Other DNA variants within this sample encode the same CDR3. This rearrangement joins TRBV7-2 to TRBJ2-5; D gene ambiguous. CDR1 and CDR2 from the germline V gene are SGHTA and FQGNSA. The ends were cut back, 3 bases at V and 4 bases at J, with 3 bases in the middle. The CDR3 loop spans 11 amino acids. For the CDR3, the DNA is TGTGCCAGCAGCTTGTTAGAGACCCAGTACTTC. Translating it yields CASSLLETQYF.

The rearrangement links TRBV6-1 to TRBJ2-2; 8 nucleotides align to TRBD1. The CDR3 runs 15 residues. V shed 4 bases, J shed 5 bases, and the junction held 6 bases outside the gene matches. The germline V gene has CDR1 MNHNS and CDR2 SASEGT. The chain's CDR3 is CASSGTGSGTGELFF. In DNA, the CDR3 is TGTGCCAGCAGTGGGACAGGGTCGGGGACCGGGGAGCTGTTTTTT.